This T cell receptor beta chain was sequenced in a study of lymphopenia after photon versus proton radiotherapy. This CDR3 region has 15 residues. The germline V gene has CDR1 SGDLS and CDR2 YYNGEE. Trimming stripped 6 bases from V and 0 bases from J, with 14 bases between. Worth noting for this clone: The antigen remains undetermined.

Study-wide results and limits: Only patients who died were analyzed for survival; proton advantage is unproven. Post-nadir TCR diversity decline inversely tracked overall survival among those who died. After lymphocyte nadir, photon-treated repertoires showed oligoclonal expansion, especially CD8+ Temra. Proton therapy kept repertoires fairly stable, unlike photons, which gained effector/memory cells.

Some clones are missing from TCRdb's copy, which holds only in-frame ones; the method was immunoSEQ multiplex PCR. The sample has about 33,000 clones, 85% to 90% seen once; the top ten hold about 6.6%. The sequencing here drew on peripheral blood, taken from a patient treated with photon-based radiotherapy. This clonotype originated in a woman aged 50 to 60 with pancreatic cancer. V usage is TRBV9 and J usage is TRBJ2-3; D is perhaps TRBD2 (7 bases). The CDR3: CASTEGGTSTDTQYF. CDR3 nucleotides: TGTGCCAGCACCGAGGGGGGGACTAGCACAGATACGCAGTATTTT.